Listed below are T cell receptor beta chains from one sample, sequenced in a study of shared clonotypes between healthy human individuals. The assay was immunoSEQ multiplex PCR, and TCRdb's table has in-frame clones only and misses some. The profile shows around 620,000 clones, about 95% of them singletons. The sequenced material came from naive CD8+ T cells sorted from blood. Receptors were obtained from a woman aged 25 to 39 in good health. Both conserved end residues are part of each CDR3. The order of the fields is J gene, D gene, V gene, clone size, CDR3 protein, CDR3 DNA. A D gene is named only where the DNA matches it firmly. Clone size is not always given. Where it is, it says once, few, many or a class for expanded clones.

>TRBJ2-7|.|TRBV27|.
CASGPLGSYEQYF
TGTGCCAGCGGCCCGCTAGGGTCCTACGAGCAGTACTTC
>TRBJ2-7|TRBD2|TRBV5-4|.
CASSRGESTYEQYF
TGTGCCAGCAGTCGGGGGGAATCTACCTACGAGCAGTACTTC
>TRBJ2-3|TRBD2|TRBV27|.
CASRILAGAWDTQYF
TGTGCCAGTCGTATCCTAGCGGGAGCATGGGATACGCAGTATTTT
>TRBJ2-7|.|TRBV30|.
CAWRAGSSYEQYF
TGTGCCTGGAGGGCGGGCAGCTCCTACGAGCAGTACTTC
>TRBJ2-7|.|TRBV28|once
CASSLRGQTYEQYF
TGTGCCAGCAGTTTAAGAGGACAGACCTACGAGCAGTACTTC
>TRBJ2-1|.|TRBV9|.
CASSVGWGYEQFF
TGTGCCAGCAGCGTAGGGTGGGGCTATGAGCAGTTCTTC
>TRBJ2-7|.|TRBV13|.
CASSLGIGPYEQYF
TGTGCCAGCAGCTTAGGGATAGGGCCCTACGAGCAGTACTTC
>TRBJ2-1|TRBD2|TRBV6-4|.
CASSDWGTSGPVPYNEQFF
TGTGCCAGCAGTGACTGGGGGACTAGCGGCCCCGTACCCTACAATGAGCAGTTCTTC
>TRBJ1-2|TRBD1|TRBV5-4|.
CASSTLTGGDYGYTF
TGTGCCAGCAGCACCCTTACAGGGGGCGACTATGGCTACACCTTC
>TRBJ2-7|.|TRBV28|.
CASSLASYEQYF
TGTGCCAGCAGTCTCGCGAGCTACGAGCAGTACTTC
>TRBJ1-1|TRBD1|TRBV29-1|.
CSVDRQGIENTEAFF
TGCAGCGTCGACAGACAGGGGATTGAGAACACTGAAGCTTTCTTT
>TRBJ2-1|.|TRBV7-6|.
CASSLGKGSNEQFF
TGTGCCAGCAGCTTAGGAAAAGGATCCAATGAGCAGTTCTTC
>TRBJ2-1|TRBD2|TRBV7-2|.
CASSSRGGEQFF
TGTGCCAGCAGCAGCCGCGGGGGTGAGCAGTTCTTC
>TRBJ1-2|.|TRBV9|.
CASSPTVSGPSYGYTF
TGTGCCAGCAGCCCAACCGTGTCAGGGCCCAGCTATGGCTACACCTTC
>TRBJ2-1|.|TRBV15|.
CATSREPLLAEGYNEQFF
TGTGCCACCAGCAGAGAACCCCTTTTAGCGGAGGGGTACAATGAGCAGTTCTTC
>TRBJ2-7|TRBD2|TRBV27|.
CASRSSGTSSYEQYF
TGTGCCAGCAGAAGTAGCGGGACATCGTCCTACGAGCAGTACTTC
>TRBJ2-2|.|TRBV7-9|.
CASSLYPGALGGELFF
TGTGCCAGCAGCCTTTATCCGGGGGCTCTGGGCGGGGAGCTGTTTTTT
>TRBJ2-7|TRBD2|TRBV5-1|.
CASSLVRSGGPFEQYF
TGCGCCAGCAGCTTGGTTCGGTCGGGAGGGCCGTTCGAGCAGTACTTC
>TRBJ2-7|TRBD1|TRBV28|.
CASSRQGHYEQYF
TGTGCCAGCAGCAGACAGGGGCACTACGAGCAGTACTTC
>TRBJ2-1|TRBD1|TRBV2|.
CASSPSSGGLEQFF
TGTGCCAGCAGCCCCTCCTCAGGGGGCCTTGAGCAGTTCTTC
>TRBJ2-7|.|TRBV27|.
CASSLSSFREQYF
TGTGCCAGCAGTTTATCGTCTTTTCGCGAGCAGTACTTC
>TRBJ2-2|.|TRBV4-1|.
CASSQDGATGELFF
TGCGCCAGCAGCCAAGACGGCGCTACCGGGGAGCTGTTTTTT
>TRBJ2-7|TRBD2|TRBV11-2|.
CASSDTSGRTYEQYF
TGTGCCAGCAGCGATACTAGCGGGAGGACCTACGAGCAGTACTTC
>TRBJ1-1|TRBD1|TRBV27|.
CASNHRGLNTEAFF
TGTGCCAGCAACCACAGGGGCTTAAACACTGAAGCTTTCTTT
>TRBJ2-7|TRBD1|TRBV5-1|.
CASSWDRAYEQYF
TGCGCCAGCAGCTGGGACAGGGCATACGAGCAGTACTTC
>TRBJ2-2|.|TRBV28|.
CASRAGAYTGELFF
TGTGCCAGCAGGGCCGGAGCGTACACCGGGGAGCTGTTTTTT
>TRBJ2-7|TRBD1|TRBV2|.
CASSETGQGVVEQYF
TGTGCCAGCAGTGAAACGGGACAGGGGGTTGTCGAGCAGTACTTC
>TRBJ1-1|TRBD1|TRBV7-9|.
CASSPPGTVNTEAFF
TGTGCCAGCAGCCCACCCGGGACAGTGAACACTGAAGCTTTCTTT
>TRBJ2-3|TRBD2|TRBV5-4|.
CASRVAGGTDTQYF
TGTGCCAGCAGAGTAGCGGGAGGCACAGATACGCAGTATTTT
>TRBJ2-5|TRBD2|TRBV11-2|.
CASSLVPYTSGRYEETQYF
TGTGCCAGCAGCTTAGTGCCCTACACTAGCGGGAGGTATGAAGAGACCCAGTACTTC
>TRBJ2-1|.|TRBV7-9|.
CASTRYEETYNEQFF
TGTGCCAGCACTCGGTACGAAGAGACCTACAATGAGCAGTTCTTC
>TRBJ2-1|TRBD2|TRBV4-1|.
CASSQVPGTSGSPGYNEQFF
TGCGCCAGCAGCCAAGTTCCCGGGACTAGCGGGAGTCCGGGGTACAATGAGCAGTTCTTC
>TRBJ2-3|TRBD2|TRBV9|.
CASSVGREYFSTDTQYF
TGTGCCAGCAGCGTAGGGCGGGAGTACTTTAGCACAGATACGCAGTATTTT
>TRBJ1-2|TRBD1|TRBV5-8|.
CASSSTGTNYGYTF
TGTGCCAGCAGCTCGACAGGGACCAACTATGGCTACACCTTC
>TRBJ1-1|.|TRBV4-1|.
CASSQEGTGINTEAFF
TGCGCCAGCAGCCAAGAAGGAACAGGGATTAACACTGAAGCTTTCTTT
>TRBJ1-3|.|TRBV28|.
CASSFGGNLNTIYF
TGTGCCAGCAGTTTCGGTGGCAACCTGAACACCATATATTTT
>TRBJ2-7|TRBD1|TRBV28|.
CASSLMGQGTIYEQYF
TGTGCCAGCAGTTTAATGGGACAGGGGACCATTTACGAGCAGTACTTC
>TRBJ2-7|.|TRBV20-1|.
CSARGIYEQYF
TGCAGTGCGAGGGGGATCTACGAGCAGTACTTC
>TRBJ1-4|TRBD1|TRBV5-8|.
CASSVGTGVEKLFF
TGTGCCAGCAGCGTTGGGACAGGGGTTGAAAAACTGTTTTTT
>TRBJ2-7|TRBD2|TRBV7-9|.
CASSPSGRERVYAYEQYF
TGTGCCAGCAGCCCAAGTGGGCGGGAGCGGGTATATGCCTACGAGCAGTACTTC
>TRBJ2-2|TRBD2|TRBV9|.
CASSGSGGDRPNTGELFF
TGTGCCAGCAGCGGCAGCGGGGGGGACAGGCCGAACACCGGGGAGCTGTTTTTT
>TRBJ2-7|.|TRBV27|.
CASSLRLNYEQYF
TGTGCCAGCAGTTTGCGCCTAAACTACGAGCAGTACTTC
>TRBJ2-3|TRBD2|TRBV29-1|.
CSVVQREARDTQYF
TGCAGCGTTGTCCAGCGGGAGGCCCGAGATACGCAGTATTTT
>TRBJ2-5|.|TRBV5-6|.
CASSPTSDSPETQYF
TGTGCCAGCAGCCCCACTTCGGACAGCCCAGAGACCCAGTACTTC
>TRBJ2-2|.|TRBV6-5|.
CASSYSDPTGELFF
TGTGCCAGCAGTTACTCGGACCCAACCGGGGAGCTGTTTTTT
>TRBJ2-1|.|TRBV5-6|.
CASSLGAGASNGQFF
TGTGCCAGCAGCTTGGGTGCGGGCGCCTCCAATGGTCAGTTCTTC
>TRBJ2-2|.|TRBV12-5|.
CASGLGGTGELFF
TGTGCTAGTGGTTTAGGTGGCACCGGGGAGCTGTTTTTT
>TRBJ2-1|.|TRBV4-1|.
CASSQEESPYNEQFF
TGCGCCAGCAGCCAAGAGGAGTCTCCCTACAATGAGCAGTTCTTC
>TRBJ2-7|.|TRBV7-9|.
CASNRVGEYEQYF
TGTGCCAGCAATAGGGTGGGTGAGTACGAGCAGTACTTC
>TRBJ2-1|.|TRBV5-8|.
CASSWLDYNEQFF
TGTGCCAGCAGCTGGCTTGATTACAATGAGCAGTTCTTC
>TRBJ2-3|TRBD2|TRBV28|.
CASRQIAGGPPDTQYF
TGTGCCAGCAGACAGATAGCGGGAGGGCCCCCAGATACGCAGTATTTT
>TRBJ1-2|.|TRBV29-1|.
CIVRAGRDGYTF
TGCATCGTCCGGGCAGGACGAGATGGCTACACCTTC
>TRBJ1-4|.|TRBV2|.
CASSSLFRGDNEKLFF
TGTGCCAGCAGTTCCCTTTTCAGGGGTGACAATGAAAAACTGTTTTTT
>TRBJ2-7|.|TRBV19|once
CASSRDGEYSSEQYF
TGTGCCAGTAGCCGGGACGGAGAATATTCCTCCGAGCAGTACTTC
>TRBJ2-1|.|TRBV28|.
CASSLERLAYNEQFF
TGTGCCAGCAGTTTAGAAAGGTTAGCCTACAATGAGCAGTTCTTC
>TRBJ2-7|.|TRBV27|.
CASSLFVYYEQYF
TGTGCCAGCAGTTTATTCGTCTATTACGAGCAGTACTTC
>TRBJ1-2|.|TRBV6-1|.
CASSEASAYGYTF
TGTGCCAGCAGTGAAGCCAGTGCGTATGGCTACACCTTC